The clone carrying this TCR beta chain was counted at least ten times. Its antigen is unknown. The data were taken from a study of CD8 T cells in ankylosing spondylitis. TCRdb re-called the 5' RACE reads through MiXCR, storing one row per CDR3 protein. The profile shows approximately 130,000 distinct CDR3 sequences, over 7% of them singletons. Trimming left V 4 bases short and J 3 bases short, with 11 bases between. Germline CDR1 is SGHRS and CDR2 is YFSETQ. This CDR3 has 13 residues. Broader study findings: Made up of 7 to 9 highly homologous variants, a TCR beta motif appeared characteristic of ankylosing spondylitis blood.

The V call is TRBV5-1, the J call TRBJ2-7; TRBD1 is a possible D gene (6 bases). The source material was blood, either unsorted or a sorted T cell fraction (not recorded which). The sequence derives from a male donor with ankylosing spondylitis or in good health (not recorded which). CDR3 nucleotide sequence: TGCGCCAGCAGCACGGACAGCTACTACGAGCAGTACTTC. Translated: CASSTDSYYEQYF.